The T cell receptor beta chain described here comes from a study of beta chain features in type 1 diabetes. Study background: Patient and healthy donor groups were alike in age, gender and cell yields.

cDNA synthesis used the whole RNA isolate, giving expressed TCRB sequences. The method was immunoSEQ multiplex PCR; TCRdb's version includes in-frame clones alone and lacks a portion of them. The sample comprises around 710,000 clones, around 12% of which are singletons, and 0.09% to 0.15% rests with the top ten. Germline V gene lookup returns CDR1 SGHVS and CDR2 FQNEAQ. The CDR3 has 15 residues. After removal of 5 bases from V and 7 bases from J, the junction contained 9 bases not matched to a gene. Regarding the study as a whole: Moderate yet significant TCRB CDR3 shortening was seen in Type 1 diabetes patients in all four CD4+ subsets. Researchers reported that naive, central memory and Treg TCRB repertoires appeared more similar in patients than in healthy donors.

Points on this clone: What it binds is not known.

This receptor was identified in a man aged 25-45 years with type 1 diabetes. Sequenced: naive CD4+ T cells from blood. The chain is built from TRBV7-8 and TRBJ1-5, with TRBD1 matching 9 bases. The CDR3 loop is CASSHRQGEAQPQHF. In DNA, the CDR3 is TGTGCCAGCAGCCACAGACAGGGGGAAGCCCAGCCCCAGCATTTT. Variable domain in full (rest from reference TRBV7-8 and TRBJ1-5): GAGVSQSPRYKVAKRGQDVALRCDPISGHVSLFWYQQALGQGPEFLTYFQNEAQLDKSGLPSDRFFAERPEGSVSTLKIQRTQQEDSAVYLCASSHRQGEAQPQHFGDGTRLSIL.